The clone carrying this TCR beta chain is judged medium-sized. J was trimmed by 0 bases and V by 6 bases; bases with no gene match: 4. The length of the CDR3 is 13 residues. Per germline, CDR1 SQVTM and CDR2 ANQGSEA. Repertoires were generated with immunoSEQ multiplex PCR, while TCRdb's copy carries only in-frame clones and drops some. Of 55,000 to 80,000 clones listed, roughly 96% were seen once; the top ten hold around 0.2%. This sample stems from a study of technical replicates of blood from several donors. This sequence joins TRBV29-1 and TRBJ1-1; 7 positions agree with TRBD1. Source material: T cells isolated from PBMCs. This TCR derives from a human donor in good health. CDR3 residues: CSVEQGLNTEAFF. In nucleotides, the CDR3 is TGCAGCGTGGAACAGGGGTTGAACACTGAAGCTTTCTTT.